Many counts were recorded for the clone carrying this T cell receptor (beta chain). Its antigen is not known. After removal of 10 bases from V and 4 bases from J, the junction contained 5 bases not matched to a gene. The CDR3 covers 14 residues. One entry per CDR3 protein, called by TCRdb with MiXCR from the 5' RACE reads. The sample carries about 130,000 distinct CDR3 sequences, 7% to 10% recorded once. The data derive from a study of CD8 T cells in ankylosing spondylitis. General observations from the study: The study looked at matched synovial fluid samples from ankylosing spondylitis patients. Disease-linked clones were reported to be significantly enriched there.

Sequenced: blood, either unsorted or a sorted T cell fraction (not recorded which). This TCR came from a male donor with ankylosing spondylitis or in good health (not recorded which). The V and J genes are TRBV12-3 or TRBV12-4 and TRBJ2-3, with 13 positions matching TRBD2. DNA of the CDR3: TGTGCCACCGAGACTAGCGGGAGGTCAGATACGCAGTATTTT. Translated, it gives CATETSGRSDTQYF.